The rows below give T cell receptor beta chains drawn from one sample of a study of CD8+CD57+ T cells in acquired aplastic anemia. One entry per CDR3 protein results from TCRdb running MiXCR on the reads. The profile shows 180,000 or so distinct CDR3 sequences, 45% to 55% of them singletons. The sample taken for sequencing was sorted CD4+, CD8+, or CD8+CD57+ T cells (not recorded which) from PBMCs. The receptors stem from a human donor with aplastic anemia. CDR3s include the opening cysteine and the closing phenylalanine or tryptophan. The D gene is left open where the match is weak. Not every row has a clone size; where given, it reads once, few, many or a size class.

d_call j_call clone_size v_call cdr3_nt cdr3_aa
- TRBJ1-2 once TRBV12-3/TRBV12-4 TGTGCCAGCAGTTTAAGTCTGGCCTATGGCTACACCTTC CASSLSLAYGYTF
TRBD1 TRBJ1-2 - TRBV19 TGTGCCAGTAGTACTCCGGGACAGGACTATGGCTACACCTTC CASSTPGQDYGYTF
- TRBJ2-1 - TRBV10-3 TGTGCCATCAGGACCGATCCCTACAATGAGCAGTTCTTC CAIRTDPYNEQFF
TRBD2 TRBJ2-7 many TRBV12-3/TRBV12-4 TGTGCCAGCAGTTATCTCCCGGGGGGGGGCTACGAGCAGTACTTC CASSYLPGGGYEQYF
- TRBJ2-5 - TRBV7-2 TGTGCCAGCACTCGGGTAGCCAGCGAGACCCAGTACTTC CASTRVASETQYF
- TRBJ2-2 many TRBV10-3 TGTGCCATCAGTGACGGTTTGACAGGGAACACCGGGGAGCTGTTTTTT CAISDGLTGNTGELFF
- TRBJ1-2 - TRBV7-2 TGTGCCAGCAGCTTACCGGGTCGCGGCTACACCTTC CASSLPGRGYTF
- TRBJ1-3 many TRBV5-6 TGTGCCAGCAGCTCCTACACCGTCTCTGGAAACACCATATATTTT CASSSYTVSGNTIYF
TRBD2 TRBJ2-7 - TRBV19 TGTGCTAGAGGACCTAGCGGCTCCTACGAGCAGTACTTC CARGPSGSYEQYF
TRBD2 TRBJ2-7 - TRBV20-1 TGCAGTGCTCCTTGGGGGATGACTAGCGGGGGGTCCTACGAGCAGTACTTC CSAPWGMTSGGSYEQYF
- TRBJ1-5 many TRBV6-1 TGTGCCAGCAGGCCATCACAGGGTCAGCCCCAGCATTTT CASRPSQGQPQHF
- TRBJ1-3 many TRBV7-6 TGTGCCAGCAGCGAACAATCTATCTCTGGAAACACCATATATTTT CASSEQSISGNTIYF
- TRBJ1-3 - TRBV2 TGTGCCAGCAGCAGAGGGGCAAACACCATATATTTT CASSRGANTIYF
TRBD2 TRBJ2-2 few TRBV5-1 TGCGCCAGCAGCTCGGGACTAGCGGGGGGGCCCGACACCGGGGAGCTGTTTTTT CASSSGLAGGPDTGELFF
- TRBJ2-5 many TRBV14 TGTGCCAGCAGCCAAGTTGCTGAGACCCAGTACTTC CASSQVAETQYF
TRBD1 TRBJ2-7 many TRBV12-3/TRBV12-4 TGTGCCAGCAGTCCGTCCCGGGACAGCTCCTACGAGCAGTACTTC CASSPSRDSSYEQYF
TRBD1 TRBJ2-7 - TRBV20-1 TGCAGTGCTAGGACAAGTAGGGGGCACCGCTCCTACGAGCAGTACTTC CSARTSRGHRSYEQYF
- TRBJ1-2 once TRBV19 TGTGCCAGTAGTAGAGGTCTACTTAACTATGGCTACACCTTC CASSRGLLNYGYTF
- TRBJ2-1 - TRBV12-3/TRBV12-4 TGTGCCAGCAGGGGGGACTTTAATGAGCAGTTCTTC CASRGDFNEQFF
TRBD2 TRBJ2-1 - TRBV20-1 TGCAGTGCTACTAGCGGGGGGTTCTTC CSATSGGFF
- TRBJ2-5 - TRBV10-3 TGTGCCATCAGGAAGGACAGCAACCAAGAGACCCAGTACTTC CAIRKDSNQETQYF
- TRBJ2-5 - TRBV24-1 TGTGCCACCAGTGAATCGCCGGGCCTAGAGACCCAGTACTTC CATSESPGLETQYF
- TRBJ2-6 few TRBV19 TGTGCCAGTAGTCTCGCCGGTGTACTCTCTGGGGCCAACGTCCTGACTTTC CASSLAGVLSGANVLTF
- TRBJ2-7 - TRBV10-3 TGTGCCATCAAAGGGCAGGGGGGCGACGAGCAGTACTTC CAIKGQGGDEQYF
- TRBJ2-7 - TRBV5-6 TGTGCCAGCAGCTTGGGGGGAGGACATACCTTACGGGAGCAGTACTTC CASSLGGGHTLREQYF
TRBD1 TRBJ2-2 many TRBV10-3 TGTGCCACCGGACAGGGGAGCACCGGGGAGCTGTTTTTT CATGQGSTGELFF
- TRBJ1-6 few TRBV29-1 TGCAGCGATAAGCAGGGTTACAATTCACCCCTCCACTTT CSDKQGYNSPLHF
TRBD1 TRBJ1-5 many TRBV6-5 TGTGCCAGCAGTTACTCAAAGGACAGGGGGACCAATCAGCCCCAGCATTTT CASSYSKDRGTNQPQHF
TRBD2 TRBJ2-1 many TRBV20-1 TGCAGTGCCCGAATAGCGGGGAGCTCCTACAATGAGCAGTTCTTC CSARIAGSSYNEQFF
- TRBJ2-2 few TRBV2 TGTGCCAGCATGGTTACTCGTCCCGGGGAGCTGTTTTTT CASMVTRPGELFF
- TRBJ1-2 - TRBV2 TGTGCCAGCAGTGAATTCGGGGGGGGCTACACCTTC CASSEFGGGYTF
- TRBJ2-7 many TRBV7-9 TGTGCCAGCAGCTGGTATCGGGACAACCCTAGCTACGAGCAGTACTTC CASSWYRDNPSYEQYF
- TRBJ2-3 many TRBV6-1 TGTGCCAGCGGACAGTCTAGCACAGATACGCAGTATTTT CASGQSSTDTQYF
- TRBJ2-7 - TRBV10-3 TGTGCCATGAGGGATGGGGGTTCCTACGAGCAGTACTTC CAMRDGGSYEQYF
- TRBJ1-2 many TRBV6-1 TGTGCCAGCAGTTTACGGATTAACTATGGCTACACCTTC CASSLRINYGYTF
TRBD1 TRBJ1-5 - TRBV2 TGTGCCAGCAGTGAAAGGGACAGGGCGAATCAGCCCCAGCATTTT CASSERDRANQPQHF
- TRBJ1-1 - TRBV2 TGTGCCAGCAGATCCAATCCCGACACTGAAGCTTTCTTT CASRSNPDTEAFF
TRBD2 TRBJ2-7 many TRBV6-6 TGTGCCAGCAGTTACTCGTATACTAGCGGGGGCAACGAGCAGTACTTC CASSYSYTSGGNEQYF